This TCR beta chain was identified during a study of cytotoxic CD8 clonotypes in ibrutinib-treated CLL (dated by TCRdb to about 2021). Study-level background: In this cohort, about 15 patients were treatment-naive and ten to twelve were relapsed/refractory, while around 17 had unmutated IGHV. Responses were partial in some 24 patients and complete in 2; after median about 63 months follow-up, around 15 stayed in remission and some twelve progressed. The response samples were drawn at a median of approximately twelve months into treatment, with a range of about 6 to 40 months. On average, each sample had roughly 230,000 productive templates and 96,000 or so productive rearrangements. Longitudinal samples were available for about 30% of the roughly 86 trial participants. Cryopreserved peripheral blood mononuclear cells were collected at three points: before therapy, at response, and at either sustained remission or disease progression. All remission and progressive disease samples were collected while patients were still receiving ibrutinib.

Notes on this clone: No antigen is known for it. No much larger clone exists at a distance of one base, and base qualities are not known.

Each clonotype received, on average, about 10x coverage in deep resolution sequencing performed on a MiSeq, where the target depth lay between 1 in 1 million and 1 in 200,000 T cells. TCR beta libraries were generated with the immunoSEQ hsTCRB Kit. Regarding the original processing steps: The data were analyzed with ImmunoSEQ Analyzer and ImmunoSEQ Data Assistant, and V, D and J gene assignments followed IMGT definitions. Clonality, which ranges from 0 to 1, was calculated as one minus the normalized Shannon entropy of productive rearrangement frequencies. Public clonotype analysis was restricted to overrepresented clonotypes comprising at least 0.05% of each patient's repertoire. Around 13 age-matched healthy donor repertoires from immuneACCESS were used as controls for clonality. TCRdb carries this immuneACCESS record with in-frame sequences only. Its versions omit some clonotypes, under half of them owing to an unresolved V gene in the studies checked, with the rest unexplained. V, J and clone size are those of that table, while D and trimming were read from the DNA. The table for this sample lists hundreds of thousands of clones; 60% to 75% of them were counted only once. Approximately 15% of the sample belongs to the ten largest clones.

Spanning cysteine to phenylalanine, the CDR3 consists of 13 amino acids. The kept DNA is CDR3 alone, 39 bases in frame from the first base. Trimming takes 5 bases from V and 3 bases from J, and the germline ends sit 11 bases apart. From a lookup of the germline V gene, CDR1 and CDR2 are SGHTA and FQGNSA. The research as a whole found: Clonality increased at ibrutinib response, stayed stable in sustained remission, and fell back toward baseline at progression. At baseline, clonality was higher than in age-matched healthy donors and showed a strong correlation with circulating CD8+ T-cell counts. Public clonotypes were found to be uncommon and were observed to contract or remain stable during treatment; the increase in clonality was shown to reflect expansion of private clonotypes at ibrutinib response. Lymph node repertoires were not examined, and the timing of sampling was not matched between patients in sustained remission and those whose disease progressed.

According to the study, the label for this sample's time point signals: around 25 months on ibrutinib. For TCR beta library preparation, roughly 2 micrograms of genomic DNA were extracted from the cryopreserved PBMCs. Longitudinal blood samples from CLL patients on ibrutinib monotherapy were analyzed using high-throughput TCR beta sequencing. The patients took part in an open-label, single-center phase 2 trial of ibrutinib monotherapy. This sequence was found in a human donor with chronic lymphocytic leukemia. The specimen was PBMCs, collected after 24 months of ibrutinib treatment. Rearrangement joined TRBV7-2 to TRBJ2-7, with no reliable assignment of the D segment. The CDR3 here reads CASSHDTNYEQYF. The nucleotide sequence is given as TGTGCCAGCAGCCACGACACGAACTACGAGCAGTACTTC.